This T cell receptor (beta chain) was profiled in a study of cytomegalovirus exposure and HLA in healthy donors. Study results and limitations: Usually a TCR sequence was rare, but some public TCRs were found in many donors.

Germline CDR1 is SGHVS and CDR2 is FQNEAQ. V shed 1 base, J shed 4 bases, and the junction held 7 bases outside the gene matches. The CDR3 sequence is 15 residues long. Turning to this clone: Its antigen is not identified.

TCRdb's table, derived via immunoSEQ multiplex PCR, lists solely in-frame clones and lacks some. This table has 200,000 to 250,000 clones, roughly 83% appearing once. The V call is TRBV7-8, the J call TRBJ2-7, with TRBD2 matching over 7 bases. Sequenced input: PBMCs. This receptor was identified in a woman aged 25 to 39 in good health and CMV-seropositive. The CDR3 reads CASSLGGPGGYEQYF. The CDR3 DNA follows: TGTGCCAGCAGCTTAGGTGGTCCGGGAGGATACGAGCAGTACTTC.